The rows below give T cell receptor beta chains drawn from one sample of a study of shared clonotypes between healthy human individuals. This table comes from immunoSEQ multiplex PCR, and its TCRdb copy is limited to in-frame clones, with some not included. The sample comprises approximately 2.5 million clones, 93% of which are singletons, and 0.36% rests with the top ten. Material for sequencing was naive CD4+ T cells from PBMCs. These receptor sequences come from a man aged 18 to 29 in good health. Some clones in this sample may be carry-over from other donors' samples. Each CDR3 is given with its conserved first and last residue. D genes are given only for firm matches. Expanded clones are given a class, and other clones once, few, many or no size at all.

>-|TRBJ1-2|TRBV30|-
CAWSPGPGGGYTF
TGTGCCTGGAGTCCGGGACCCGGAGGGGGCTACACCTTC
>-|TRBJ2-5|TRBV5-4|TRBD1
CASSLGAGTGYPETQYF
TGTGCCAGCAGCTTGGGGGCCGGGACAGGGTACCCGGAGACCCAGTACTTC
>-|TRBJ2-5|TRBV7-2|-
CASSLRSSERETQYF
TGTGCCAGCAGCTTGAGGTCCAGTGAAAGGGAGACCCAGTACTTC
>-|TRBJ2-3|TRBV28|-
CASSRRHISSTDTQYF
TGTGCCAGCAGCCGGCGACACATTTCTAGCACAGATACGCAGTATTTT
>-|TRBJ2-2|TRBV7-9|-
CASSLGTANTGELFF
TGTGCCAGCAGCTTAGGCACAGCGAACACCGGGGAGCTGTTTTTT
>-|TRBJ2-7|TRBV27|TRBD2
CASSLRLAGPSYEQYF
TGTGCCAGCAGTTTACGACTAGCGGGACCCTCCTACGAGCAGTACTTC
>-|TRBJ2-6|TRBV9|TRBD2
CASSVRGDAGANVLTF
TGTGCCAGCAGCGTACGGGGGGATGCTGGGGCCAACGTCCTGACTTTC
>-|TRBJ2-2|TRBV5-1|-
CASCPRADKNTGELFF
TGCGCCAGCTGTCCTCGGGCAGACAAGAACACCGGGGAGCTGTTTTTT
>once|TRBJ2-2|TRBV7-3|-
CASSRLSATGELFF
TGTGCCAGCAGCCGCCTAAGCGCAACCGGGGAGCTGTTTTTT
>-|TRBJ1-5|TRBV11-2|-
CASSDGGGGQPQHF
TGTGCCAGCAGCGACGGGGGGGGTGGACAGCCCCAGCATTTT
>few|TRBJ2-3|TRBV18|-
CASTQRQASTDTQYF
TGTGCCAGCACGCAGAGGCAGGCTAGCACAGATACGCAGTATTTT
>-|TRBJ1-2|TRBV30|-
CAWSGGGRIYGYTF
TGTGCCTGGAGTGGTGGGGGACGTATCTATGGCTACACCTTC
>-|TRBJ2-1|TRBV18|-
CASSPDSSSYNEQFF
TGTGCCAGCTCACCCGACTCGAGCTCCTACAATGAGCAGTTCTTC
>-|TRBJ2-7|TRBV21-1|-
CASSKCQALTGGTYEQYF
TGTGCCAGCAGCAAATGCCAAGCTTTGACAGGGGGGACCTACGAGCAGTACTTC
>-|TRBJ2-7|TRBV27|TRBD1
CASSVDPTGVPYEQYF
TGTGCCAGCAGCGTAGACCCGACAGGGGTCCCCTACGAGCAGTACTTC
>-|TRBJ2-4|TRBV27|-
CASRNLTGKGGKNIQYF
TGTGCCAGCCGGAACCTTACAGGAAAGGGAGGAAAAAACATTCAGTACTTC
>-|TRBJ2-5|TRBV28|TRBD2
CASRPSGGKETQYF
TGTGCCAGCAGGCCAAGCGGGGGAAAGGAGACCCAGTACTTC
>-|TRBJ1-1|TRBV9|-
CASSVHQGITEAFF
TGTGCCAGCAGCGTACACCAGGGGATCACTGAAGCTTTCTTT
>once|TRBJ1-5|TRBV6-1|-
CASSEVSDQPQHF
TGTGCCAGCAGTGAAGTTTCGGATCAGCCCCAGCATTTT
>-|TRBJ2-7|TRBV5-4|TRBD2
CASSFLGGTPYEQYF
TGTGCCAGCAGCTTCCTGGGGGGGACCCCCTACGAGCAGTACTTC